Presented here are 3 T cell receptor beta chains from one specimen sequenced in a study of beta chain features in type 1 diabetes. General study results and limits: Significant though moderate, a shortening of TCRB CDR3s appeared in all four CD4+ subsets of Type 1 diabetes patients.

The antigens these receptors bind are not known. Every bit of the isolated RNA underwent reverse transcription, so sequencing read expressed TCRB transcripts. The protocol was immunoSEQ multiplex PCR, while the TCRdb copy is restricted to in-frame clones and leaves out a portion. The sample has nearly 350,000 clones; approximately 9.7% are singletons. Sequencing was performed on central memory CD4+ T cells from blood. The receptors stem from a man younger than 40 with type 1 diabetes.

The chain couples TRBV10-3 to TRBJ2-1, with 10 bases fitting TRBD2. This CDR3 region has 14 residues. Germline V gene sequence: CDR1 ENHRY, CDR2 SYGVKD. V lost 10 bases, J lost 1 base, and 4 bases stayed unmatched. Here the CDR3 DNA reads TGTGCCACCTTTAGCGGGGGGTCCTACAATGAGCAGTTCTTC. Amino acid sequence: CATFSGGSYNEQFF.

This clone occurred a few times. CDR3 nucleotides: TGCAGCGTTGCCTTCAGCTTCGACACTGAAGCTTTCTTT. It encodes CSVAFSFDTEAFF. The rearrangement joins TRBV29-1 to TRBJ1-1, with D unclear. CDR1 is SQVTM, CDR2 ANQGSEA, per germline. The CDR3 covers 13 residues. V was pared by 4 bases and J by 3 bases, with 12 bases between.

The chain recombines TRBV5-1 with TRBJ2-5, with 14 bases aligning to TRBD2. The CDR3 spans 16 residues. The V segment lost 3 bases and the J segment 5 bases; nucleotides outside the gene matches: 6. CDR1 and CDR2 (germline): SGHRS, YFSETQ. In nucleotides, the CDR3 is TGCGCCAGCAGCTCTGGGACTAGCGGGGGAGCCGAGACCCAGTACTTC. Amino acid sequence: CASSSGTSGGAETQYF.